This paragraph reports one T cell receptor (beta chain). This CDR3 has 14 residues. After removal of 3 bases from V and 5 bases from J, the junction contained 6 bases not matched to a gene. There were likely unrecorded immune exposures, though donors were nominally healthy when sampled. It was with 60 Vbeta and 13 Jbeta primers that the PCR ran. Clones were sequenced by immunoSEQ multiplex PCR, and TCRdb holds only the in-frame ones, with some missing. The sample yields 85,000 to 130,000 clones, roughly four fifths seen once. These data belong to a study of cytomegalovirus exposure and HLA in healthy donors.

The sequenced sample consisted of PBMCs. The chain carries TRBV23-1 and TRBJ2-5; 7 positions agree with TRBD2. TRBV23-1 is annotated as an ORF whose role is uncertain. The sequence came from a man aged 45 to 65 in good health and CMV-seronegative. The CDR3 sequence: CASSQGGTAETQYF. Written as DNA, the CDR3 is TGCGCCAGCAGTCAGGGGGGGACGGCGGAGACCCAGTACTTC.